Only a few counts were recorded for the clone carrying this T cell receptor (beta chain). Germline CDR1 MDHEN, CDR2 SYDVKM. The CDR3 is made up of 15 amino acids. V lost 3 bases and J 0 bases, leaving 6 bases between the germline ends. Patients aged 18 to 65 had newly diagnosed hyperthyroidism that had lasted under 2 months. Template material for amplifying TCR beta CDR3 regions consisted of RNA transcripts. During a first-round RT-PCR of the TCR CDR3, the HTBI primer set was used. TCRdb re-derived calls from the multiplex PCR reads in MiXCR, one entry per CDR3 protein. The top ten hold approximately 30% of the sample, which has a few hundred thousand distinct CDR3 sequences, 15% seen once. This sample is part of a study of T cells in Graves' hyperthyroidism and ophthalmopathy.

Material: blood. The origin of this receptor is a woman in her 30s with Graves' hyperthyroidism. V usage is TRBV28 and J usage is TRBJ1-6; D gene unclear. Here the CDR3 reads CASSFWGSYNSPLHF. The CDR3 DNA is TGTGCCAGCAGTTTTTGGGGCTCCTATAATTCACCCCTCCACTTT.